This T cell receptor (beta chain) was sequenced in a study of control samples from healthy donors and cancer patients. Only in-frame clones appear in the TCRdb table, and some are missing; sequencing was by immunoSEQ multiplex PCR. Seen here are 40,000 to 60,000 clones, more than 70% observed once, and the top ten hold over 35%. The CDR3 extends over 13 amino acids. Losses at the gene ends were 4 bases for V and 5 bases for J; bases not matched to a gene: 0. Germline values: CDR1 LNHDA, CDR2 SQIVND (reference sequence). Material for sequencing was PBMCs. The chain recombines TRBV19 with TRBJ1-5; 9 bases are shared with TRBD1. The TCR comes from a man aged 50 to 59 with head and neck cancer. CDR3: CASSRTGDQPQHF. Here the CDR3 DNA reads TGTGCCAGTAGTAGGACAGGGGATCAGCCCCAGCATTTT.